Below, 5 T cell receptor beta chains from the same sample are listed, as sequenced in a study of T cell changes during pregnancy in multiple sclerosis. TCRdb's copy holds only in-frame clones and misses some; the assay was immunoSEQ multiplex PCR. The data contain about 40,000 clones, 92% of them singletons. The sequencing here drew on CD4+ T cells from peripheral blood mononuclear cells, taken before pregnancy. The origin of the receptors is a female donor with multiple sclerosis, enrolled in a pregnancy study.

This chain connects TRBV4-2 to TRBJ1-5; D may be TRBD1 (6 bases). The CDR3 totals 16 residues. Germline-derived CDR1 and CDR2 are LGHNA and YNFKEQ. Trimming stripped 2 bases from V and 10 bases from J, with 21 bases between. CDR3 protein: CASSQRGKTGGDPQHF. CDR3 coding DNA: TGTGCCAGCAGCCAAAGGGGTAAGACAGGAGGAGATCCCCAGCATTTT.

The V and J genes are TRBV5-5 and TRBJ1-2; perhaps TRBD1 as D (5 bases). The CDR3 spans 14 residues. Germline V gene data show CDR1 as SGHKS and CDR2 as YYEKEE (reference sequence). V lost 6 bases and J lost 8, with 20 bases in between. The CDR3: CASTSSAVSGGYTF. As DNA, the CDR3 is TGTGCCAGCACCAGCTCGGCCGTGTCAGGGGGCTACACCTTC.

J is TRBJ1-3 and V is TRBV7-6; possibly TRBD1 for D (5 bases). CDR3 size: 19 residues. The germline gives CDR1 SGHVS, CDR2 FNYEAQ. Between the trimmed V and J ends, which lost 0 bases and 0 bases, there was a span of 18 bases. This CDR3 is CASSLAFVRQPGSGNTIYF. The CDR3, as DNA: TGTGCCAGCAGCTTAGCTTTTGTTCGACAGCCAGGCTCTGGAAACACCATATATTTT.

The chain couples TRBV5-1 to TRBJ1-4; TRBD1 is a possible D gene (6 bases). Germline V gives CDR1 SGHRS, CDR2 YFSETQ. CDR3 length equals 17 residues. The V end lost 5 bases, the J end lost 0 bases, and 17 bases lay between the germline ends. This CDR3 reads CASRDGTNLATNEKLFF. In DNA form, the CDR3 reads TGCGCCAGCAGGGACGGGACAAATCTTGCAACTAATGAAAAACTGTTTTTT.

The J gene is TRBJ2-7, the V gene TRBV6-6, with TRBD1 identical over 7 bases. This CDR3 contains 14 residues. Losses at the gene ends were 6 bases for V and 6 bases for J; bases not matched to a gene: 11. The V gene's germline CDR1 is MNHNY and CDR2 SVGAGI (reference sequence). The CDR3 reads CASSPPDRQLEQYF. The CDR3 nucleotides read TGTGCCAGCAGCCCCCCGGACAGGCAGCTCGAGCAGTACTTC.